Here is one T cell receptor beta chain with its context. Germline-derived CDR1 and CDR2 are LGHDT and YNNKEL (reference sequence). V was trimmed by 1 base and J by 5 bases, leaving 8 bases between them. The CDR3 covers 13 residues. This sample stems from a study of blood T cell repertoires in COVID-19. Study-level background: COVID-19 samples, acute and convalescent, were from the United States, Italy and Spain. T cells, B-cell-depleted T cells, or PBMCs provided the cDNA or gDNA that served as material.

TCRdb's copy holds only in-frame clones and misses some; the assay was immunoSEQ multiplex PCR. The table records approximately 200,000 clones, more than 75% of them present only once. Sequences were obtained from peripheral blood. The sequence derives from a man aged 40-49 years with active or convalescent COVID-19. This rearrangement joins TRBV3-1 (or the pseudogene TRBV3-2) to TRBJ1-1; no clear D gene. The CDR3 bases are TGTGCCAGCAGCCAAGGGCCGTGGACTGAAGCTTTCTTT. Translating gives CASSQGPWTEAFF.